This T cell receptor beta chain was captured in a study of T cells after yellow fever vaccination. Whole-study context: The fractions with low cell numbers were processed using SMART-Seq v4 Ultra Low Input.

Using its own MiXCR run on the 5' RACE reads, TCRdb lists one record per CDR3 protein. The data show 100,000 to 150,000 distinct CDR3 sequences, 8% to 10% seen once. Trimming left V 2 bases short and J 7 bases short, with 12 bases between. There are 14 residues in the CDR3. CDR1 and CDR2 (germline): MNHEY, SVGAGI. With respect to this clonotype: The target antigen is unknown.

Study-level results: Researchers cautioned that FACS-sorted repertoires could harbor abundant clonotypes contaminating from the bulk population. A weaker secondary response peaked on day 5, the primary on day 15. At under 98% for CD4 and 88% for CD8, most primary-vaccination clones showed up again after the booster.

The TCR comes from a young man who received the YFV17D yellow fever vaccine. The source material was CD8+ T cells sorted from PBMCs, sampled on the day of the yellow fever booster vaccination. The chain combines TRBV6-5 with TRBJ2-1; weak D call: TRBD1 (5 bases). The CDR3 is CASSYDSLGNEQFF. CDR3 in DNA: TGTGCCAGCAGTTACGACAGCTTGGGGAATGAGCAGTTCTTC.